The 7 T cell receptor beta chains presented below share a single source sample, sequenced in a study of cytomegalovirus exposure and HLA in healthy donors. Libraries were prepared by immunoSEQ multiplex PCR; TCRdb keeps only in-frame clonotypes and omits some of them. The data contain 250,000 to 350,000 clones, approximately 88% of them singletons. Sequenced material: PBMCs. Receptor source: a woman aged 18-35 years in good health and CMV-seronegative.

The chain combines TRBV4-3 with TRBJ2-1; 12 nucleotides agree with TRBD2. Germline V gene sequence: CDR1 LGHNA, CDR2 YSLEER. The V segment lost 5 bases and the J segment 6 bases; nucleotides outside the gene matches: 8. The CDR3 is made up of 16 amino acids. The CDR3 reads CASSTRLAGDGNEQFF. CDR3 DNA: TGCGCCAGCAGCACACGACTAGCGGGAGACGGCAATGAGCAGTTCTTC.

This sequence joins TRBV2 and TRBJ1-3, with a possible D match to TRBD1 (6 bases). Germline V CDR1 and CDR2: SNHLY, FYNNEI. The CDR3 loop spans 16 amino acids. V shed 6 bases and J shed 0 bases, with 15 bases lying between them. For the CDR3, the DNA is TGTGCCAGCAGCCTCGGGGGGGGCATCTCTGGAAACACCATATATTTT. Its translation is CASSLGGGISGNTIYF.

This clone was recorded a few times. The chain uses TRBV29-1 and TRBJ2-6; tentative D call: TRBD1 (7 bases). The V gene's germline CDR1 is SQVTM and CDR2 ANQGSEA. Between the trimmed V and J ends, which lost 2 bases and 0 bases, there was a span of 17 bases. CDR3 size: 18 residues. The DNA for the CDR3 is TGCAGCGTTGAATCTGCGGGACAGTTTTACTCTGGGGCCAACGTCCTGACTTTC. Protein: CSVESAGQFYSGANVLTF.

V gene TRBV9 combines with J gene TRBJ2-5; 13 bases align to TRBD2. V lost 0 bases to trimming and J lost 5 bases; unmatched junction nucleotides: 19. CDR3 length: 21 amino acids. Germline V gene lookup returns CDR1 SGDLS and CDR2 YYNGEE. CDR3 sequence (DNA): TGTGCCAGCAGCGTAGCTACGGAGACTACCCGGACTAGCGGGAGAACTGAGACCCAGTACTTC. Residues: CASSVATETTRTSGRTETQYF.

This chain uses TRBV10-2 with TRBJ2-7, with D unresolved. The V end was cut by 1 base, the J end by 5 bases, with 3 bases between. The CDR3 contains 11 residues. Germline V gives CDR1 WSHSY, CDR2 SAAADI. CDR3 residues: CASSEFNEQYF. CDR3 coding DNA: TGCGCCAGCAGTGAGTTCAACGAGCAGTACTTC.

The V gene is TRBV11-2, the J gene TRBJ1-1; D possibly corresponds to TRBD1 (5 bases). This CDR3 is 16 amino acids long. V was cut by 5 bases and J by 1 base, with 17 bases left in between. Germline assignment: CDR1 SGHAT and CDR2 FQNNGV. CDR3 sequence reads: CASSGAWGRPNTEAFF. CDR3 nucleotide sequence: TGTGCCAGCAGCGGGGCGTGGGGCAGACCGAACACTGAAGCTTTCTTT.

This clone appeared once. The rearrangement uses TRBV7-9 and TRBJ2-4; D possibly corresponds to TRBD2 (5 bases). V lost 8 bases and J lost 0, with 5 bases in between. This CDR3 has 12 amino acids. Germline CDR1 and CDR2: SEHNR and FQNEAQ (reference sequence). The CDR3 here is CASGLAKNIQYF. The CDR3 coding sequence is TGTGCCAGCGGACTAGCCAAAAACATTCAGTACTTC.